What follows is one TCR beta chain and its context. Its antigen is unknown. This sample is part of a study of cytomegalovirus exposure and HLA in healthy donors. Study-wide findings and caveats: As was reported, the classifier diagnosed cytomegalovirus status with high specificity and sensitivity. Many donors carried some public TCRs, although rarity characterized most TCR sequences. Compared with the roughly 700-donor mean, an Asian-associated ancestry cluster reportedly had fewer N-insertions, according to a later analysis.

In the PCR, 60 Vbeta and 13 Jbeta primers were used. In the original analysis: Roughly 83 million unique TCR beta chains, about 11 million of them shared, were counted by a later analysis. The repertoire was sequenced with immunoSEQ multiplex PCR; TCRdb's copy has only in-frame clones and lacks some. The V and J calls and clone size were taken over from that table, and D and trimming were inferred from the DNA. The sample includes some 250,000 clones, about 81% of them seen just once. V was pared by 4 bases and J by 8 bases, with 8 bases of the junction left unmatched. The CDR3 runs to 15 residues. Germline loops: CDR1 MDHEN, CDR2 SYDVKM.

This receptor was identified in an older woman in good health and CMV-seropositive. The V and J genes are TRBV28 and TRBJ1-2; TRBD1 matches at 12 bases. Material: PBMCs. The CDR3 region is CASSSKGQGAPGYTF. CDR3 DNA sequence: TGTGCCAGCAGTTCCAAGGGACAGGGGGCGCCCGGCTACACCTTC.